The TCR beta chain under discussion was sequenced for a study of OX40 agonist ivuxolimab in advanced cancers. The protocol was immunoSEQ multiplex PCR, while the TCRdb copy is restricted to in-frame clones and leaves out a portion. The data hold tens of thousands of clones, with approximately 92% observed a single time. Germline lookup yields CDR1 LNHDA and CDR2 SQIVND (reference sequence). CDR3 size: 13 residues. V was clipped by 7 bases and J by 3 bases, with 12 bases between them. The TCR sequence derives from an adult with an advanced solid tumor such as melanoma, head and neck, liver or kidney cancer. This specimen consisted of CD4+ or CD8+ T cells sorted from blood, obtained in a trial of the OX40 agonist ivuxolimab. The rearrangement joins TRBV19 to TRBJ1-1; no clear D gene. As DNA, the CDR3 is TGTGCCAGTATTGGGGTCTTGGACACTGAAGCTTTCTTT. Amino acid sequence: CASIGVLDTEAFF.